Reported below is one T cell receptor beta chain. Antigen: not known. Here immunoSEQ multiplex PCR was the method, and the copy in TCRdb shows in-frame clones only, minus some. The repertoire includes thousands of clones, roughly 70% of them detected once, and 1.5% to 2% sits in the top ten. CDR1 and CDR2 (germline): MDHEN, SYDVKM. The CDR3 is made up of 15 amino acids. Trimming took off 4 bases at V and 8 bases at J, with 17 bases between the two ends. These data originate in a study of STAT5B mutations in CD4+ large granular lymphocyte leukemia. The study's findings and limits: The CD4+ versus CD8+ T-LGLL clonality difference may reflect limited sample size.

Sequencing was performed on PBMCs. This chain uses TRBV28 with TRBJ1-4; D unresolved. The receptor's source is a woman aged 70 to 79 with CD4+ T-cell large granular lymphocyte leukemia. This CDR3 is CASSSPGPPGEKLFF. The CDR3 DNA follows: TGTGCCAGCAGTTCCCCGGGCCCCCCGGGGGAAAAACTGTTTTTT.